The T cell receptor beta chain described here comes from a study of cytomegalovirus exposure and HLA in healthy donors. Donors came from a validation cohort of some 130 subjects, distinct from the first 666-subject cohort. Only in-frame clones appear in the TCRdb table, and some are missing; sequencing was by immunoSEQ multiplex PCR. The table shows 150,000 or so clones, with around 82% occurring only once. For this clone: No antigen is known for it.

With V trimmed by 10 bases and J by 4 bases, 9 bases remained unmatched. Germline V gives CDR1 MDHEN, CDR2 SYDVKM. This CDR3 comprises 14 residues. General study points: There were about 160 TCR beta chains listed as cytomegalovirus-associated. In vitro, a few CMV-associated chains proved specific for CMV antigens.

The sequencing sample was made of PBMCs. The chain carries TRBV28 and TRBJ2-3, with TRBD2 identical over 9 bases. The receptor was isolated from a man aged 25 to 40 in good health and CMV-seropositive. For the CDR3, the DNA is TGTGCCACCTCGGATAGCGGGAGTCCAGATACGCAGTATTTT. Protein product: CATSDSGSPDTQYF.